Ten or more counts support the clone carrying this TCR beta chain. TCRdb used MiXCR to reprocess the 5' RACE reads, holding one entry per CDR3 protein. Of about 21,000 distinct CDR3 sequences in the sample, approximately 4.2% are singletons; the top ten hold about 7.7%. These data originate in a study of spatial heterogeneity in lung cancer. Time point: sample taken at primary tumor resection. There are 15 residues in the CDR3. Germline CDR1 and CDR2: LNHNV and YYDKDF (reference sequence). The V end lost 3 bases, the J end lost 6 bases, and 14 bases lay between the germline ends. The specimen comprised PBMCs, sampled at surgery. The chain joins TRBV15 to TRBJ2-2; perhaps TRBD1 as D (6 bases). The clonotype was recovered from a male donor with early-stage non-small cell lung cancer. The CDR3 coding sequence is TGTGCCACCAGCAGTGCCGGGACATTCGCCGGGGAGCTGTTTTTT. This encodes CATSSAGTFAGELFF.